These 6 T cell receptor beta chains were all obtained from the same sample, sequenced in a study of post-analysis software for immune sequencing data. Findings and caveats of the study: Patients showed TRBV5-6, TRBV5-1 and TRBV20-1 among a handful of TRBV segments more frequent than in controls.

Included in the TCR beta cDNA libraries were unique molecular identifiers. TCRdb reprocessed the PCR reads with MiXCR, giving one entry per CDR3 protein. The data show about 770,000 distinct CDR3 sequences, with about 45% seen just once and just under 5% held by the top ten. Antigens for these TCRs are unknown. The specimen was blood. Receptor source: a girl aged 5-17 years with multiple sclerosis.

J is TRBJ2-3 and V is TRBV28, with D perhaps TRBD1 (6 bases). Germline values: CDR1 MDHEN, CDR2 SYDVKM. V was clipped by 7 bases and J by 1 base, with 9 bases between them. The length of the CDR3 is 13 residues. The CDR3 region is CASNSGGTDTQYF. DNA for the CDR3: TGTGCCAGCAACTCAGGGGGCACAGATACGCAGTATTTT. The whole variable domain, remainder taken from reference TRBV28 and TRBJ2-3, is DVKVTQSSRYLVKRTGEKVFLECVQDMDHENMFWYRQDPGLGLRLIYFSYDVKMKEKGDIPEGYSVSREKKERFSLILESASTNQTSMYLCASNSGGTDTQYFGPGTRLTVL.

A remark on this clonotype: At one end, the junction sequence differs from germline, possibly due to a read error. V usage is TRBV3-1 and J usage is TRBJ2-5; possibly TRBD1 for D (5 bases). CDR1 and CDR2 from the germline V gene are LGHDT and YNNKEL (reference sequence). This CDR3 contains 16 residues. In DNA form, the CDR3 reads TGTGCCAGCAGCCAAGATCCGGCACCACAGGCAGAGGCCCAGTACTTC. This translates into CASSQDPAPQAEAQYF.

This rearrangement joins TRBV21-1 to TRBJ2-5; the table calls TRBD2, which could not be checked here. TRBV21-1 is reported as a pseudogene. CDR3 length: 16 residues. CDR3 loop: CASSSEAGKRQETQYF. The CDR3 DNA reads TGTGCCAGCAGCTCAGAGGCGGGAAAAAGACAAGAGACCCAGTACTTC.

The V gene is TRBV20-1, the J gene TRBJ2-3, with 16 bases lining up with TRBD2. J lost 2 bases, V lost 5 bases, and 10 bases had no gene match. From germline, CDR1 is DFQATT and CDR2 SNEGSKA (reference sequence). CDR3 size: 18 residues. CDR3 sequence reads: CSAVGLAGGPQITDTQYF. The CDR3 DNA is TGCAGTGCTGTGGGACTAGCGGGAGGGCCACAGATCACAGATACGCAGTATTTT.

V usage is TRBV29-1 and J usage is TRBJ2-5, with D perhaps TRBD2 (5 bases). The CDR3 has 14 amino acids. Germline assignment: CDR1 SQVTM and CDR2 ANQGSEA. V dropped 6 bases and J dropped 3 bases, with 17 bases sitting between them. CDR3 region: CSVLVLGVKETQYF. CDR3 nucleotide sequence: TGCAGCGTGCTGGTCCTCGGGGTCAAAGAGACCCAGTACTTC.

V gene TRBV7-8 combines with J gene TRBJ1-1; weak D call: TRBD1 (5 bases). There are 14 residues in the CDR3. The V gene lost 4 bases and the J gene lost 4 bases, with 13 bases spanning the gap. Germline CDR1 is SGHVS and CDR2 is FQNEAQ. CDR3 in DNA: TGTGCCAGCAGCTCCGGGGCTCGGGGCACTGAAGCTTTCTTT. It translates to CASSSGARGTEAFF. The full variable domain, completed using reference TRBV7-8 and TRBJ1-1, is GAGVSQSPRYKVAKRGQDVALRCDPISGHVSLFWYQQALGQGPEFLTYFQNEAQLDKSGLPSDRFFAERPEGSVSTLKIQRTQQEDSAVYLCASSSGARGTEAFFGQGTRLTVV.